Included here is one T cell receptor beta chain sequence, with context. The sample originates from a study of blood T cell repertoires in COVID-19. Study information: Sites across the United States, Italy and Spain contributed samples from acute and convalescent COVID-19.

Original data processing: Cell counts per sample came from amplifying reference gene primers. This table comes from immunoSEQ multiplex PCR, and its TCRdb copy is limited to in-frame clones, with some not included. Clone size and V and J calls were adopted from that table, with D and trimming inferred from the DNA. The data show approximately 76,000 clones, with around nine tenths seen just once and more than 1.5% held by the top ten. Between the trimmed V and J ends, which lost 4 bases and 1 base, there was a span of 12 bases. Looked up from germline, CDR1 is LGHDT and CDR2 is YNNKEL (reference sequence). This CDR3 spans 15 amino acids.

Sequenced material: peripheral blood. The chain couples TRBV3-1 (or the pseudogene TRBV3-2) to TRBJ2-3; a possible D gene is TRBD1 (5 bases). The TCR was taken from a woman aged 55-70 years with acute or convalescent COVID-19. The CDR3 bases are TGTGCCAGCAGCCGGGTGACAGTTCGCACAGATACGCAGTATTTT. Protein: CASSRVTVRTDTQYF.